A selection of T cell receptor beta chains follows, all from one sample in a study of blood T cells in healthy people across ages. A single record per CDR3 protein comes from TCRdb applying MiXCR to the 5' RACE reads. The sample yields 800,000 to 1,300,000 distinct CDR3 sequences, 20% to 25% seen once. This sample also belongs to another study, concerning T cells of mothers and their children.

Sequenced input: blood. These receptors all come from a girl aged 2 to 9 in good health. The CDR3 runs from the conserved cysteine through the conserved F or W. The D gene is left open where the match is weak. The size field is filled for only some rows; it gives once, few, many or a size class.

cdr3_nt	cdr3_aa	j_call	v_call	d_call	clone_size
TGCGCCAGCAGCCAAGAGGGCTCGAACACTGAAGCTTTCTTT	CASSQEGSNTEAFF	TRBJ1-1	TRBV4-1	NA	NA
TGTGCCAGCAGTTTATCCGGGGCTACATCCTACACCTTC	CASSLSGATSYTF	TRBJ1-2	TRBV12-3/TRBV12-4	NA	NA
TGTGCCAGCAGAGCGGGACAGGGTAGGAGCTACGAGCAGTACTTC	CASRAGQGRSYEQYF	TRBJ2-7	TRBV12-3/TRBV12-4	TRBD1	NA
TGTGCCAGCAGCCAGAGGGACCACTCGCCCAAAAACATTCAGTACTTC	CASSQRDHSPKNIQYF	TRBJ2-4	TRBV7-9	NA	few
TGTGCCAGCAGCCAAGTCAGGACCACAGATACGCAGTATTTT	CASSQVRTTDTQYF	TRBJ2-3	TRBV3-1	NA	NA
TGTGCCAGCAGTTTTATGGGGCGTCAGCCCCAGCATTTT	CASSFMGRQPQHF	TRBJ1-5	TRBV28	NA	NA
TGTGCCAGCAGCTTAGAAGGTTGGAAAACAGATACGCAGTATTTT	CASSLEGWKTDTQYF	TRBJ2-3	TRBV11-2	NA	few
TGCAGTGCTAGTGCTAGCGGGGGCCAATTTTTGACTTTCAATGAGCAGTTCTTC	CSASASGGQFLTFNEQFF	TRBJ2-1	TRBV20-1	TRBD2	few
TGTGCCACCAGTGACGCCCGGGGAGGTCAAGAGACCCAGTACTTC	CATSDARGGQETQYF	TRBJ2-5	TRBV24-1	NA	NA
TGCAGTGCTAGAGGACCGGGAGGGCCCCAAGAGACCCAGTACTTC	CSARGPGGPQETQYF	TRBJ2-5	TRBV20-1	TRBD2	NA
TGCAGCGCTCTGACAGGGGACACTGAAGCTTTCTTT	CSALTGDTEAFF	TRBJ1-1	TRBV29-1	TRBD1	NA
TGTGCCAGCAGCCAAAGCGGAGGCCCGACGGACGAGCAGTACTTC	CASSQSGGPTDEQYF	TRBJ2-7	TRBV4-2	NA	NA
TGCGCCAGCAGCCAAGACTTAAGCAGCTTGGAGACCCAGTACTTC	CASSQDLSSLETQYF	TRBJ2-5	TRBV4-3	NA	NA
TGTGCCAGCAGTCACGACGTAGGCTCTGGAAACACCATATATTTT	CASSHDVGSGNTIYF	TRBJ1-3	TRBV6-5	NA	few
TGCAGTGCTAGCCGGGACCCCACAGGGAATGAGCAGTTCTTC	CSASRDPTGNEQFF	TRBJ2-1	TRBV20-1	NA	few
TGCAGCGTTGCGGAGCCTCCCAGTAATGAGCAGTTCTTC	CSVAEPPSNEQFF	TRBJ2-1	TRBV29-1	NA	NA
TGTGCCAGCAGCCCAATGGGTAGCATAGAGACCCAGTACTTC	CASSPMGSIETQYF	TRBJ2-5	TRBV25-1	NA	NA
TGTGCCAGCAGTTACTCCGGGACTATCCTATCCTACGAGCAGTACTTC	CASSYSGTILSYEQYF	TRBJ2-7	TRBV6-2/TRBV6-3	TRBD2	few
TGTGCCAGCAGTGACCCGGTAGGCTACGAGCAGTACTTC	CASSDPVGYEQYF	TRBJ2-7	TRBV2	NA	few
TGCAGCGTTTACTTTCGGGGGGTTTACGAGCAGTACTTC	CSVYFRGVYEQYF	TRBJ2-7	TRBV29-1	TRBD2	few
TGTGCCAGCAGGGGGACTAGCGGGGCATCCTCCTACGAGCAGTACTTC	CASRGTSGASSYEQYF	TRBJ2-7	TRBV28	TRBD2	NA
TGTGCCACCGAATACGGAAACATTCAGTACTTC	CATEYGNIQYF	TRBJ2-4	TRBV24-1	NA	many
TGTGCCAGCAGCTTGGTTCGGGGTGGCTACACCTTC	CASSLVRGGYTF	TRBJ1-2	TRBV5-6	NA	NA
TGCAGTGCTAGGACAGGTTCTTCGGTATTCAATGGCTACACCTTC	CSARTGSSVFNGYTF	TRBJ1-2	TRBV20-1	NA	NA
TGCGCCAGCAGGGGAAAACGACAGGGAAAGAACGAGCAGTACTTC	CASRGKRQGKNEQYF	TRBJ2-7	TRBV23-1	TRBD1	few
TGTGCCAGCAGCAGTCTCCTAATTGCTTGGGGGGGGCAGGAAGCTTTCTTT	CASSSLLIAWGGQEAFF	TRBJ1-1	TRBV28	NA	NA
TGCAGTGCAAGGCCTCCTAGCACAGATACGCAGTATTTT	CSARPPSTDTQYF	TRBJ2-3	TRBV20-1	NA	NA
TGTGCTAGCGGACAGCTCCAAGAGACCCAGTACTTC	CASGQLQETQYF	TRBJ2-5	TRBV12-5	NA	few
TGCAGTGCTCTTCCGGAGGGGGCTGGCGGGGAGCTGTTTTTT	CSALPEGAGGELFF	TRBJ2-2	TRBV20-1	NA	few
TGTGCCAGCAGTTTAGCCCCCCGGAGCTATGGCTACACCTTC	CASSLAPRSYGYTF	TRBJ1-2	TRBV12-3/TRBV12-4	NA	NA
TGTGCCAGCAGTTTAGGCGGGAGTTCGGACAATGAGCAGTTCTTC	CASSLGGSSDNEQFF	TRBJ2-1	TRBV12-3/TRBV12-4	TRBD2	few
TGTGCCAGCAGACCCGGGACTAGCGGGACTGAGCAGTTCTTC	CASRPGTSGTEQFF	TRBJ2-1	TRBV7-2	TRBD2	few
TGCAGTGCTAGGACAGGGGGTTTCACTGAAGCTTTCTTT	CSARTGGFTEAFF	TRBJ1-1	TRBV20-1	TRBD1	NA
TGTGCCAGCAGCGGCACTAGCTCACCCCGCGGGGAGACCCAGTACTTC	CASSGTSSPRGETQYF	TRBJ2-5	TRBV9	NA	NA
TGTGCCAGCAGCTTAGATCAAATGAATGAGCAGTACTTC	CASSLDQMNEQYF	TRBJ2-7	TRBV11-2	NA	NA
TGTGCCAGCAGCGCCTTGGAGGGGCTGGGCTCTAACTATGGCTACACCTTC	CASSALEGLGSNYGYTF	TRBJ1-2	TRBV9	NA	few
TGTGCCAGCAGTCCCCGACGGACCTATGGCTACACCTTC	CASSPRRTYGYTF	TRBJ1-2	TRBV12-3/TRBV12-4	NA	NA
TGTGCCAGCAGCGAAGAGGACAGCCCCTATGGCTACACCTTC	CASSEEDSPYGYTF	TRBJ1-2	TRBV9	NA	NA
TGTGCCAGCAGCTCTGCAGGGGTCTCCTACGAGCAGTACTTC	CASSSAGVSYEQYF	TRBJ2-7	TRBV28	NA	few
TGTGCCAGCAGCCCCGGGACAGGGGCCTATAGCTACACCTTC	CASSPGTGAYSYTF	TRBJ1-2	TRBV7-2	TRBD1	NA
TGTGCCAGCAGCTCCTCTTTAAGGGGTTACACTGAAGCTTTCTTT	CASSSSLRGYTEAFF	TRBJ1-1	TRBV3-1	NA	few
TGTGCCAGCAGCGTATCGACCCCCAATGAGCAGTTCTTC	CASSVSTPNEQFF	TRBJ2-1	TRBV9	NA	few
TGTGCCAGCAGTGCAGGGTTGTCAATCGTCGAAGAGACCCAGTACTTC	CASSAGLSIVEETQYF	TRBJ2-5	TRBV12-3/TRBV12-4	NA	few
TGCGCCAGCAGTGATTCGTCGGGAGTGAGCACCGGAGAGGAGCAGTTCTTC	CASSDSSGVSTGEEQFF	TRBJ2-1	TRBV10-1	NA	NA
TGCAGCGTTGAAGATTTATCGGGGAGCTACAATGAGCAGTTCTTC	CSVEDLSGSYNEQFF	TRBJ2-1	TRBV29-1	NA	few
TGTGCCACCAGGGAGGACCGATACACCGGGGAGCTGTTTTTT	CATREDRYTGELFF	TRBJ2-2	TRBV24-1	NA	NA
TGCAGCGTTCAGCCGTACGCAACTAATGAAAAACTGTTTTTT	CSVQPYATNEKLFF	TRBJ1-4	TRBV29-1	NA	NA
TGTGCCAGCAGCGGCGACAGGGTGTGGGGCGAGCAGTACTTC	CASSGDRVWGEQYF	TRBJ2-7	TRBV12-3/TRBV12-4	TRBD1	NA
TGTGCCAGCTCGTCCAGGCTCGTACAGACCCAGTACTTC	CASSSRLVQTQYF	TRBJ2-5	TRBV6-2/TRBV6-3	NA	NA
TGTGCCAGCAGCTTAGTATATTCCGGGACAGCGTATGGCTACACCTTC	CASSLVYSGTAYGYTF	TRBJ1-2	TRBV7-9	TRBD1	NA
TGTGCCAGCAGTTACTCGAGCCAGGGAGACGAGCAGTACTTC	CASSYSSQGDEQYF	TRBJ2-7	TRBV6-5	NA	NA
TGTGCCAGCAGCCCAACCCCACTAGCGACTAGCACAGATACGCAGTATTTT	CASSPTPLATSTDTQYF	TRBJ2-3	TRBV7-8	TRBD2	NA
TGCAGCGTTAAGGACAACACAGATACGCAGTATTTT	CSVKDNTDTQYF	TRBJ2-3	TRBV29-1	NA	many
TGCGCCAGCAGCCAAGTGTCTGGGTCCACAGATACGCGGTATTTT	CASSQVSGSTDTRYF	TRBJ2-3	TRBV4-1	NA	NA
TGTGCCAGCAGTTTAAACACAGGGTGGTACGACTATGGCTACACCTTC	CASSLNTGWYDYGYTF	TRBJ1-2	TRBV12-3/TRBV12-4	NA	NA
TGTGCCAGCACAGCCGCGGGGGCAGGCACTGAAGCTTTCTTT	CASTAAGAGTEAFF	TRBJ1-1	TRBV25-1	NA	few
TGCAGCTTTCGACAGAGCACCGGGGAGCTGTTTTTT	CSFRQSTGELFF	TRBJ2-2	TRBV29-1	NA	NA
TGCGCCAGCAGCCAAGCTAGCGGGAGGACCTTCTACAATGAGCAGTTCTTC	CASSQASGRTFYNEQFF	TRBJ2-1	TRBV4-1	TRBD2	NA
TGCGCCAGCCGAACTACAGGGGGCGGGGAGACCCAGTACTTC	CASRTTGGGETQYF	TRBJ2-5	TRBV5-1	TRBD1	few
TGTGCCATCGGAGGGGACACTGAAGCTTTCTTT	CAIGGDTEAFF	TRBJ1-1	TRBV10-3	NA	few